This T cell receptor (beta chain) was found in a study of T cells in Graves' hyperthyroidism and ophthalmopathy. Study-wide findings and caveats: The blood repertoire included most of the expanded thyroid clonotypes above 0.001.

Hyperthyroidism, newly diagnosed and lasting under 2 months, affected patients aged 18 to 65. Diagnosing involved the use of clinical symptoms, serum thyroxine and TRAb, thyroid ultrasound and orbital computed tomography. This clonotype was detected a few times. Its target is unknown. CDR1 DFQATT and CDR2 SNEGSKA come from the germline V gene (reference sequence). This CDR3 comprises 14 residues. Trimming removed 5 bases at V and 2 bases at J, with 12 bases between. Amplified TCR beta CDR3 regions derived from RNA transcripts. The primer set for the first-round RT-PCR of the TCR CDR3 was HTBI. Using its own MiXCR run on the multiplex PCR reads, TCRdb lists one record per CDR3 protein. The sample includes under 200,000 distinct CDR3 sequences, less than 10% of them seen just once.

The rearrangement uses TRBV20-1 and TRBJ2-2; either TRBD1 or TRBD2 may fit D (5 bases each). The clonotype comes from a woman aged 18-35 years with Graves' hyperthyroidism that later progressed to Graves' ophthalmopathy. Sequenced: blood. The DNA for the CDR3 is TGCAGTGCTCAAGGGACGCTCAACACCGGGGAGCTGTTTTTT. This sequence encodes CSAQGTLNTGELFF.